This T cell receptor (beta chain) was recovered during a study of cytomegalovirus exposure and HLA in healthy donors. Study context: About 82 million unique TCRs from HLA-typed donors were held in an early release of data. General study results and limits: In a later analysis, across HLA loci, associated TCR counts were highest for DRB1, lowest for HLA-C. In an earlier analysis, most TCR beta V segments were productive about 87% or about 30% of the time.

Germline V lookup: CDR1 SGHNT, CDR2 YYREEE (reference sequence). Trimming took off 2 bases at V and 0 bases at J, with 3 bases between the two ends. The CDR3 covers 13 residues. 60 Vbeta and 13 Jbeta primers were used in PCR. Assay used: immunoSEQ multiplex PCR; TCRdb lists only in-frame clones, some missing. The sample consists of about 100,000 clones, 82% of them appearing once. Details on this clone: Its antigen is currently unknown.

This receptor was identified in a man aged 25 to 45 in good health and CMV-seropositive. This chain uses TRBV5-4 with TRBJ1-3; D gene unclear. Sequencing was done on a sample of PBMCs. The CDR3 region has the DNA TGTGCCAGCAGCTTTTACTCTGGAAACACCATATATTTT. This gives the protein CASSFYSGNTIYF.